This TCR beta chain was sequenced during a study of OX40 agonist ivuxolimab in advanced cancers. Study-level background: Ivuxolimab was an agonistic, fully human IgG2 monoclonal antibody directed against OX40 (CD134), a costimulatory receptor. Peripheral TCRbeta sequencing aimed to test whether ivuxolimab altered TCR sequence diversity and caused clonal T-cell expansion. Three dose-escalation patients achieved partial responses, one with hepatocellular carcinoma and two with cutaneous melanoma. In the dose-escalation cohort, 82.7% of patients were male, and the mean age was around 60 years, with a range of roughly 20 to 80. Patients were allowed to have had prior anti-PD-1, anti-PD-L1 or anti-CTLA-4 therapy, and approximately 43% of the dose-escalation patients had previously received checkpoint inhibitors. The paper describes the monotherapy dose-escalation part (N = 52 patients) of the phase I trial of ivuxolimab. Among the approximately 50 dose-escalation patients, about 20 had hepatocellular carcinoma, approximately 15 melanoma, 9 renal cell carcinoma and 9 head and neck cancer. Intravenous ivuxolimab was administered to patients every 2 weeks at six dose levels: 0.01, 0.1, 0.3, 1.5, 3 and 10 mg/kg. Study-level results and caveats: At doses of 0.1 to 3.0 mg/kg, clonal expansion of both CD4+ and CD8+ T cells in blood was seen between baseline and week 6. Partial responders in the 0.1-3.0 mg/kg groups had among the lowest normalized peripheral clonal expansion, especially among CD8+ T cells. Low levels of normalized T-cell clonal expansion were also seen in some patients who did not respond. On average, CD8+ T cells showed more expanded clones than CD4+ T cells after ivuxolimab. Which antigens the clonally expanded peripheral T cells were specific for was not determined.

The trial excluded patients who had a history of autoimmune disease or who were on systemic immunosuppression. Peripheral blood for TCR sequencing was collected from all dose cohorts at baseline, on cycle 4 day 1, and on cycle 7 day 1. Samples were obtained from an open-label, multicenter, first-in-human phase I dose-escalation trial of ivuxolimab. Adults with locally advanced or metastatic melanoma, renal cell carcinoma, hepatocellular carcinoma or head and neck squamous cell carcinoma were enrolled in the trial. Before TCR sequencing, CD4+ T cells and CD8+ T cells were sorted from peripheral blood as separate populations. CDR1 and CDR2 are drawn from the germline V gene: SGDLS, YYNGEE. V ends up 3 bases short and J 5 bases short, with an unmatched junction base count of 0. From cysteine to phenylalanine, the CDR3 is 14 amino acids long. The sequence is cut down to CDR3 DNA, 42 bases in frame from base 1.

Genomic DNA was extracted from sorted cells for sequencing of the TCRbeta CDR3 region. The immunoSEQ Assay was used for sequencing of TCRbeta CDR3 regions. The immuneACCESS repertoire file appears here via TCRdb, limited to in-frame rearrangements. These files lack a portion of the clones; in checked studies, under half of the deficit traces to unresolved V genes, and the cause of the others is not known. The sample profile shows about 60,000 clones; about 93% of them were found once. The ten most abundant clones make up 25% of the sample. This clone was found once. This clone's antigen is unknown. No qualities accompany the bases; no much larger clone lies one base away.

The sample consisted of CD4+ or CD8+ T cells sorted from blood, taken in a trial of the OX40 agonist ivuxolimab. The TCR comes from an adult with an advanced solid tumor such as melanoma, head and neck, liver or kidney cancer. The receptor chain draws on TRBV9 and TRBJ2-2, with TRBD1 identical over 11 junction bases. This receptor has the CDR3 CASSGDRGTGELFF. DNA sequence: TGTGCCAGCAGCGGGGACAGGGGGACCGGGGAGCTGTTTTTT.